This T cell receptor beta chain is drawn from a study of T cell responses to AZD1222 COVID-19 vaccine. Study results and limitations: Once two AZD1222 doses were given, Spike-specific TCR breadth and depth went up. A mostly white British donor set with more females was recruited, and clonal diversity was possibly underestimated.

As regards this clone: Its specificity is unknown.

Sequencing used immunoSEQ multiplex PCR; TCRdb keeps in-frame clones, though not all of them. The top ten clones hold roughly a tenth of a sample with about 130,000 clones, 70% to 90% of them seen once. The TCR was taken from an adult in good health. The material was peripheral blood, obtained on day 0 of AZD1222 vaccination.

This chain's CDR3 is CASFRDATNNEQFF. CDR3 bases: TGTGCCAGTTTCCGGGACGCCACGAACAATGAGCAGTTCTTC. The chain joins TRBV18 to TRBJ2-1; D tentatively fits TRBD1 or TRBD2 (5 bases each). The V end was cut by 9 bases, the J end by 5 bases, with 17 bases between. This CDR3 has 14 residues. CDR1 is KGHSH, CDR2 LQKENI, per germline. The full variable domain, its missing parts supplied by reference TRBV18 and TRBJ2-1, is NAGVMQNPRHLVRRRGQEARLRCSPMKGHSHVYWYRQLPEEGLKFMVYLQKENIIDESGMPKERFSAEFPKEGPSILRIQQVVRGDSAAYFCASFRDATNNEQFFGPGTRLTVL.